A single sample is the source of the 27 T cell receptor beta chains below, sequenced in a study of shared T cell receptors in the human thymus. Method: immunoSEQ multiplex PCR; TCRdb's copy keeps in-frame clones and lacks some. The sample records 63,000 or so clones, about 95% being singletons. Sequencing was performed on thymocytes. The receptors shown here come from a human donor.

The rearrangement links TRBV27 to TRBJ2-2, with no clear D. Trimming cost V 6 bases and J 6 bases, with 11 bases left between them. Germline loops: CDR1 MNHEY, CDR2 SMNVEV (reference sequence). This CDR3 region has 13 residues. The CDR3 bases are TGTGCCAGCAGACCCGGCCCTGCCGGGGAGCTGTTTTTT. Translating it yields CASRPGPAGELFF.

The chain employs TRBV6-1 and TRBJ2-3, with D unresolved. This CDR3 region has 16 residues. Trimming removed 4 bases at V and 2 bases at J, with 16 bases between. Germline V lookup: CDR1 MNHNS, CDR2 SASEGT. CDR3 in amino acids: CASSGGRTKYTDTQYF. The CDR3 DNA is TGTGCCAGCAGTGGTGGCCGAACCAAGTACACAGATACGCAGTATTTT.

This chain links TRBV10-2 with TRBJ2-7; D is unresolved. The V gene lost 0 bases and the J gene lost 2 bases, with 23 bases spanning the gap. The CDR3 length is 19 residues. Germline values: CDR1 WSHSY, CDR2 SAAADI. The CDR3 spells CASSESSRAKGGPPYEQYF. DNA for the CDR3: TGCGCCAGCAGTGAGTCATCCCGGGCTAAAGGCGGACCCCCCTACGAGCAGTACTTC.

The gene calls are TRBV11-1 and TRBJ2-7, with a tentative D call TRBD2 (6 bases). V shed 3 bases and J shed 3 bases, with 15 bases lying between them. The CDR3 runs 15 residues. Germline V gene data show CDR1 as SGHAT and CDR2 as FQDESV (reference sequence). The CDR3 DNA is TGTGCCAGCAGCTTGGTTGGTCGGAGGGACTACGAGCAGTACTTC. It translates to CASSLVGRRDYEQYF. The variable domain in full, with the rest retrieved from reference TRBV11-1 and TRBJ2-7, is EAEVAQSPRYKITEKSQAVAFWCDPISGHATLYWYRQILGQGPELLVQFQDESVVDDSQLPKDRFSAERLKGVDSTLKIQPAELGDSAMYLCASSLVGRRDYEQYFGPGTRLTVT.

The genes are TRBV7-2 and TRBJ2-5; possible D gene TRBD2, 7 bases. Germline assignment: CDR1 SGHTA and CDR2 FQGNSA. The CDR3 is made up of 14 amino acids. Trimming removed 6 bases at V and 4 bases at J, with 15 bases between. The CDR3 is CASRSGGGGETQYF. CDR3 sequence (DNA): TGTGCCAGCAGATCTGGGGGGGGCGGAGAGACCCAGTACTTC.

This chain links TRBV5-1 with TRBJ2-7; D is undetermined. Deletions cut 1 base from V and 7 bases from J, with 15 bases between. Germline loops: CDR1 SGHRS, CDR2 YFSETQ. This CDR3 spans 14 amino acids. CDR3 protein: CASSLPRHPREQYF. Here the CDR3 DNA reads TGCGCCAGCAGCTTGCCGAGACATCCCAGGGAGCAGTACTTC.

This clone was seen a single time. The chain links TRBV29-1 to TRBJ2-5; TRBD1 agrees at 8 bases. The CDR3 covers 15 residues. J gave up 4 bases and V 4 bases, and 11 bases lay outside the gene matches. Per germline, CDR1 SQVTM and CDR2 ANQGSEA. Written as DNA, the CDR3 is TGCAGCGTTGGTCTCGCCACAGGGGGGACAGAGACCCAGTACTTC. This codes for CSVGLATGGTETQYF.

The rearrangement links TRBV27 to TRBJ2-7, with D unresolved. This CDR3 contains 16 residues. V was clipped by 6 bases and J by 7 bases, with 25 bases between them. Germline CDR1 is MNHEY and CDR2 is SMNVEV (reference sequence). The CDR3 DNA sequence: TGTGCCAGCAGCCCTAGGACGGATTCCTGGTGTACGGAGCAGTACTTC. Translating it yields CASSPRTDSWCTEQYF.

This chain's CDR3 is CASSFVKSKNIQYF. CDR3 DNA: TGTGCCAGCAGCTTTGTGAAGTCCAAAAACATTCAGTACTTC. The chain carries TRBV11-2 and TRBJ2-4; the D is unclear. CDR1 is SGHAT, CDR2 FQNNGV, per germline. Trimming stripped 3 bases from V and 2 bases from J, with 8 bases between. CDR3 length equals 14 residues.

The CDR3 sequence is CASSPLWMNTEAFF. The CDR3 coding sequence is TGTGCCAGCTCACCACTGTGGATGAACACTGAAGCTTTCTTT. The chain employs TRBV18 and TRBJ1-1; no reliable D call. The germline V and J ends were trimmed by 1 base and 0 bases, with 6 bases remaining between them. This CDR3 has 14 residues. Germline CDR1 reads KGHSH; CDR2 reads LQKENI.

The table lists this clone with a count of one. V gene TRBV4-1 combines with J gene TRBJ2-2; a possible D gene is TRBD1 (6 bases). This CDR3 contains 17 residues. Trimming cost V 2 bases and J 6 bases, with 19 bases left between them. Germline V gene sequence: CDR1 MGHRA, CDR2 YSYEKL. CDR3 coding DNA: TGCGCCAGCAGCCAACATCCGGGGCAGGGGTCCTCCGGGGAGCTGTTTTTT. Amino acid sequence: CASSQHPGQGSSGELFF.

This clone came up once. This sequence joins TRBV5-1 and TRBJ1-2; tentative D call: TRBD1 (6 bases). The CDR3 runs to 16 residues. Germline V CDR1 and CDR2: SGHRS, YFSETQ. Trimming shortened V by 8 bases and J by 7 bases, and 27 bases separated the two germline ends. The CDR3 coding sequence is TGCGCCAGACACGTCACCAACAGGGACCGGGGTATTGGCTACACCTTC. This sequence encodes CARHVTNRDRGIGYTF. Full variable domain (rest looked up from reference TRBV5-1 and TRBJ1-2): KAGVTQTPRYLIKTRGQQVTLSCSPISGHRSVSWYQQTPGQGLQFLFEYFSETQRNKGNFPGRFSGRQFSNSRSEMNVSTLELGDSALYLCARHVTNRDRGIGYTFGSGTRLTVV.

This clone was recorded once. The chain carries TRBV7-9 and TRBJ2-7, with 7 bases aligning to TRBD1. Germline CDR1 SEHNR, CDR2 FQNEAQ (reference sequence). The CDR3 length is 17 residues. V was pared by 0 bases and J by 1 base, with 9 bases of the junction left unmatched. The CDR3 here is CASSLASGGSGSYEQYF. For the CDR3, the DNA is TGTGCCAGCAGCTTAGCGTCAGGGGGTTCGGGTTCCTACGAGCAGTACTTC.

V gene TRBV19 combines with J gene TRBJ2-3; D is undetermined. V was shortened by 4 bases and J by 1 base, with 6 bases between the two germline ends. Germline V gene data show CDR1 as LNHDA and CDR2 as SQIVND (reference sequence). The CDR3 extends over 13 amino acids. For the CDR3, the DNA is TGTGCCAGTAGTAGACCCGGCACAGATACGCAGTATTTT. Protein sequence: CASSRPGTDTQYF.

The chain employs TRBV11-3 and TRBJ2-3; 8 nucleotides agree with TRBD2. J lost 3 bases, V lost 0 bases, and 5 bases had no gene match. The CDR3 runs to 16 residues. CDR1 and CDR2 from the germline V gene are SGHNT and YENEEA. CDR3: CASSLDSGTSTDTQYF. DNA for the CDR3: TGTGCCAGCAGCTTAGATTCGGGGACTAGTACAGATACGCAGTATTTT.

V gene TRBV28 combines with J gene TRBJ1-5; D may be TRBD1 (6 bases). The length of the CDR3 is 18 residues. Germline loops: CDR1 MDHEN, CDR2 SYDVKM. V was trimmed by 5 bases and J by 0 bases, leaving 20 bases between them. CDR3 DNA: TGTGCCAGCAGTCTCCCTCGGGGCAGGGGAGATAGCAATCAGCCCCAGCATTTT. As protein: CASSLPRGRGDSNQPQHF. Based on the CDR3 plus reference TRBV28 and TRBJ1-5, the full variable domain is DVKVTQSSRYLVKRTGEKVFLECVQDMDHENMFWYRQDPGLGLRLIYFSYDVKMKEKGDIPEGYSVSREKKERFSLILESASTNQTSMYLCASSLPRGRGDSNQPQHFGDGTRLSIL.

This clone was seen just once. The chain has TRBV11-2 and TRBJ2-1; maybe TRBD2 (5 bases). CDR1 is SGHAT and CDR2 is FQNNGV in the germline V gene. There are 17 residues in the CDR3. The ends were cut back, 4 bases at V and 0 bases at J, with 16 bases in the middle. The CDR3 protein is CASSSRLSLSSYNEQFF. The DNA for the CDR3 is TGTGCCAGCAGCTCGCGACTATCCCTGAGCTCCTACAATGAGCAGTTCTTC.

This chain joins TRBV7-2 and TRBJ2-7; maybe TRBD1 (6 bases). The germline V gene has CDR1 SGHTA and CDR2 FQGNSA. V lost 1 base to trimming and J lost 5 bases, with 6 bases between them. The CDR3 has 12 amino acids. CDR3 amino acids: CASSLDRDEQYF. DNA of the CDR3: TGTGCCAGCAGCTTAGACAGGGACGAGCAGTACTTC.

This chain connects TRBV28 to TRBJ2-1; 13 nucleotides match TRBD2. This CDR3 contains 18 residues. The V and J ends lost 7 bases and 12 bases, in that order; junction bases with no gene match: 21. Germline CDR1 and CDR2: MDHEN and SYDVKM. The CDR3: CASTVGARATSGGHGQFF. CDR3 in DNA: TGTGCCAGCACCGTAGGGGCCAGGGCGACTAGCGGGGGGCATGGGCAGTTCTTC.

V and J are TRBV27 and TRBJ1-6; D might be TRBD1 (6 bases). The V end was cut by 5 bases, the J end by 0 bases, with 14 bases between. Germline CDR1 reads MNHEY; CDR2 reads SMNVEV (reference sequence). This CDR3 has 17 amino acids. The CDR3 loop reads CASSPRQESSYNSPLHF. The CDR3 DNA reads TGTGCCAGCAGTCCACGACAGGAGAGCTCCTATAATTCACCCCTCCACTTT.

The rearrangement joins TRBV7-9 to TRBJ1-5, with D possibly matching TRBD1 (5 bases). CDR1 SEHNR and CDR2 FQNEAQ come from the germline V gene (reference sequence). This CDR3 comprises 15 residues. The V and J ends lost 1 base and 15 bases respectively, with 22 bases between them. The CDR3, as DNA: TGTGCCAGCAGCTTAGATGGGGGGGAGGTGGTTGATTTGCATTTT. It translates to CASSLDGGEVVDLHF. The complete variable domain, with remaining parts taken from reference TRBV7-9 and TRBJ1-5, reads DTGVSQNPRHKITKRGQNVTFRCDPISEHNRLYWYRQTLGQGPEFLTYFQNEAQLEKSRLLSDRFSAERPKGSFSTLEIQRTEQGDSAMYLCASSLDGGEVVDLHFGDGTRLSIL.

This chain joins TRBV19 and TRBJ2-5, with 13 bases matching TRBD2. CDR3 size: 21 residues. J lost 2 bases, V lost 6 bases, and 21 bases had no gene match. Germline CDR1 reads LNHDA; CDR2 reads SQIVND (reference sequence). In DNA form, the CDR3 reads TGTGCCAGTAGCCTGATGGGTACTAGCGGGGGGGACCCCAAGGCTCAAGAGACCCAGTACTTC. It encodes CASSLMGTSGGDPKAQETQYF.

The rearrangement joins TRBV7-8 to TRBJ1-5; D is undetermined. CDR1 and CDR2 (germline): SGHVS, FQNEAQ. The CDR3 has 15 amino acids. V was shortened by 1 base and J by 7 bases, with 14 bases between the two germline ends. The CDR3 nucleotides are TGTGCCAGCAGCTTAGAGTCGGCGGTTAGACAGCCCCAGCATTTT. Translation gives CASSLESAVRQPQHF.

V gene TRBV28 combines with J gene TRBJ1-6; no clear D. V gave up 4 bases and J gave up 7 bases, with 14 bases separating them. The CDR3 runs to 15 residues. Germline CDR1 reads MDHEN; CDR2 reads SYDVKM. CDR3 sequence (DNA): TGTGCCAGCAGTTCCCCCAAGGAGACCAATTCACCCCTCCACTTT. Residues: CASSSPKETNSPLHF. The whole variable domain, filled in from reference TRBV28 and TRBJ1-6, reads DVKVTQSSRYLVKRTGEKVFLECVQDMDHENMFWYRQDPGLGLRLIYFSYDVKMKEKGDIPEGYSVSREKKERFSLILESASTNQTSMYLCASSSPKETNSPLHFGNGTRLTVT.

The chain employs TRBV10-3 and TRBJ1-5, with a possible D match to TRBD1 (5 bases). V lost 10 bases to trimming and J lost 1 base, with 11 bases between them. Germline values: CDR1 ENHRY, CDR2 SYGVKD. The CDR3 has 13 amino acids. CDR3 bases: TGTGCCACTTCCAGGGAAAGCAATCAGCCCCAGCATTTT. Protein: CATSRESNQPQHF.

This chain joins TRBV5-5 and TRBJ2-7, with D perhaps matching TRBD2 (6 bases). Trimming cost V 4 bases and J 2 bases, with 19 bases left between them. CDR1 and CDR2 from the germline V gene are SGHKS and YYEKEE (reference sequence). CDR3 length: 16 amino acids. CDR3 DNA: TGTGCCAGCAGCCCACCATCGGGGGTAACTACCTACGAGCAGTACTTC. Translating it yields CASSPPSGVTTYEQYF.

This sequence joins TRBV4-2 and TRBJ1-1; D is unclear. The CDR3 has 16 residues. Deletions cut 0 bases from V and 5 bases from J, with 16 bases between. Germline V gene lookup returns CDR1 LGHNA and CDR2 YNFKEQ. The CDR3 loop is CASSQDLWRQITEAFF. Here the CDR3 DNA reads TGTGCCAGCAGCCAAGACCTATGGCGGCAGATAACTGAAGCTTTCTTT.